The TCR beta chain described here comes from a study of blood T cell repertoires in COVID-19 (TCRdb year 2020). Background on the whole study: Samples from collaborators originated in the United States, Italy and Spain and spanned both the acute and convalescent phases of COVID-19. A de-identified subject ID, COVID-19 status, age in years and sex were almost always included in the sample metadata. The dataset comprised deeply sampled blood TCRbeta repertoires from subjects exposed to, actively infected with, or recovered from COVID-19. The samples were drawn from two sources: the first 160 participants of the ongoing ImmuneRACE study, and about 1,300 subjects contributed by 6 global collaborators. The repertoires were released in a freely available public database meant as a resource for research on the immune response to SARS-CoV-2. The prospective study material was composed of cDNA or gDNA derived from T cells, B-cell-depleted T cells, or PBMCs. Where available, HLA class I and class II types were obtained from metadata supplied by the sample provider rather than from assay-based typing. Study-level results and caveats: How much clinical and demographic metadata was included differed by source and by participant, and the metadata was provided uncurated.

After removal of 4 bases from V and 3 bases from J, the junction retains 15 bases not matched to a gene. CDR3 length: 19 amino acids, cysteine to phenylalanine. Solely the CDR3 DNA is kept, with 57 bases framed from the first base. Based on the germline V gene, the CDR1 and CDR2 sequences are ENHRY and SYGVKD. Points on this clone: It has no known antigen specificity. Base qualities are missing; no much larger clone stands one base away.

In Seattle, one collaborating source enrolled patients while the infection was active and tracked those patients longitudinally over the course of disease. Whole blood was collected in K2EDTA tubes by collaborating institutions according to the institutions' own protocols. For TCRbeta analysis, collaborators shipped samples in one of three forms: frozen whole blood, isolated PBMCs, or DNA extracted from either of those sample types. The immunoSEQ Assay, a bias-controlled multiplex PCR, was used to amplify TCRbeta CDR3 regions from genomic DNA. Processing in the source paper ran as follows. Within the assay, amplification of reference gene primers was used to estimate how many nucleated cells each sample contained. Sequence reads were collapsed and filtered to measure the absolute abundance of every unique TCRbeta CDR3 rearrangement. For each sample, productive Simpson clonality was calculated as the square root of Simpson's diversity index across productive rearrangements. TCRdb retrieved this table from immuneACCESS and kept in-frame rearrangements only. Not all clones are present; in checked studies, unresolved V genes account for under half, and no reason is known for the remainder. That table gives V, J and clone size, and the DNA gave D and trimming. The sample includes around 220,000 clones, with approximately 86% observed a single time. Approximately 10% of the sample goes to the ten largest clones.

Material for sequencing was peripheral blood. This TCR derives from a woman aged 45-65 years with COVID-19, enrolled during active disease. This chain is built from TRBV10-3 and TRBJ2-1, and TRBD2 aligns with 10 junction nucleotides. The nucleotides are TGTGCCATCAGTGGAAGGGGATCCACTAGCGGGGATTTCTACAATGAGCAGTTCTTC. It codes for CAISGRGSTSGDFYNEQFF.